The 23 T cell receptor beta chains listed next were all sequenced from one sample in a study of shared clonotypes between healthy human individuals (dated by TCRdb to the early 2020s). Library preparation was by the immunoSEQ multiplex PCR assay. This immuneACCESS table, as held by TCRdb, lists in-frame sequences with V and J called but not all clones. Of the missing ones, under half trace to an unresolved V gene in checked studies; the others have no known cause. The sample data list 550,000 to 750,000 clones, and 95% to 96% of these were observed just once. The ten largest clonotypes hold around 0.097% of the sample. CD8 naive samples consisted of CD45RO-negative cells that were positively selected for CCR7, yielding a CD45RA+CCR7+ population without TemRA cells. Specimen: naive CD8+ T cells sorted from blood. The cell subset or site label of this sample denotes: CD45RA+CCR7+. Source of these receptors: a woman aged 25 to 45 in good health.

To note about this clone: The same CDR3 also results from other DNA sequences found in this sample. This chain uses TRBV9 with TRBJ2-2; D remains unclear. The germline CDR1 and CDR2 sequences are SGDLS and YYNGEE. This CDR3 is 11 amino acids long. Deletions cut 4 bases from V and 2 bases from J, with 0 bases between. CDR3 sequence (DNA): TGTGCCAGCAGCAACACCGGGGAGCTGTTTTTT. The encoded protein is CASSNTGELFF.

This clone was picked up one time. The chain combines TRBV28 with TRBJ2-3; D is possibly TRBD1 (5 bases). The CDR3 has 15 residues. Germline lookup yields CDR1 MDHEN and CDR2 SYDVKM. Trimming removed 7 bases at V and 0 bases at J, with 14 bases between. The CDR3 sequence is CASTWVGASTDTQYF. The CDR3 DNA sequence: TGTGCCAGCACCTGGGTAGGGGCTAGCACAGATACGCAGTATTTT.

The chain uses TRBV11-2 and TRBJ2-3, with 8 bases fitting TRBD2. After removal of 5 bases from V and 2 bases from J, the junction contained 12 bases not matched to a gene. Germline CDR1 SGHAT, CDR2 FQNNGV. The CDR3 contains 17 residues. Here the CDR3 reads CASSPRAGVAVTDTQYF. As DNA, the CDR3 is TGTGCCAGCAGCCCGAGAGCGGGAGTGGCAGTCACAGATACGCAGTATTTT.

The rearrangement links TRBV27 to TRBJ2-5; D not resolved. The germline gives CDR1 MNHEY, CDR2 SMNVEV (reference sequence). Trimming took 1 base from V and 1 from J, leaving 16 bases between them. The CDR3 sequence is 17 residues long. The CDR3 region has the DNA TGTGCCAGCAGTTTATTTTCGTCCCGGGTCGCCCAAGAGACCCAGTACTTC. This encodes CASSLFSSRVAQETQYF.

Concerning this clone itself: Other DNA sequences in the sample encode the same CDR3. The chain combines TRBV19 with TRBJ2-1; D ambiguous. CDR1 is LNHDA, CDR2 SQIVND, per germline (reference sequence). The CDR3 is 14 residues long. V lost 1 base to trimming and J lost 4 bases, with 8 bases between them. CDR3 region: CASSIGGGYNEQFF. The DNA for the CDR3 is TGTGCCAGTAGTATAGGGGGTGGGTACAATGAGCAGTTCTTC.

This clone was recorded a few times. Distinct nucleotide sequences in the sample also encode this CDR3. This chain uses TRBV28 with TRBJ2-7, with D perhaps matching TRBD1 (6 bases). CDR3 length: 13 amino acids. Deletions cut 3 bases from V and 4 bases from J, with 10 bases between. Germline values: CDR1 MDHEN, CDR2 SYDVKM. The CDR3 loop is CASSFGQGYEQYF. Written as DNA, the CDR3 is TGTGCCAGCAGTTTTGGGCAGGGGTACGAGCAGTACTTC. Supplemented by reference TRBV28 and TRBJ2-7, the full variable domain reads DVKVTQSSRYLVKRTGEKVFLECVQDMDHENMFWYRQDPGLGLRLIYFSYDVKMKEKGDIPEGYSVSREKKERFSLILESASTNQTSMYLCASSFGQGYEQYFGPGTRLTVT.

V gene TRBV29-1 combines with J gene TRBJ1-2; D perhaps matches TRBD1 (5 bases). Germline V CDR1 and CDR2: SQVTM, ANQGSEA. The V and J ends lost 0 bases and 8 bases respectively, with 16 bases between them. CDR3 length equals 14 residues. CDR3 nucleotide sequence: TGCAGCGTTGAAGATGAAGGGACCCTCGGGGGCTACACCTTC. It is translated as CSVEDEGTLGGYTF.

This clone came up once. This chain uses TRBV5-4 with TRBJ1-2, with D possibly TRBD1 on 5 matching bases. The CDR3 has 11 residues. V was clipped by 4 bases and J by 5 bases, with 6 bases between them. In germline, CDR1 is SGHNT, CDR2 YYREEE (reference sequence). CDR3 loop: CASSAGYGYTF. As DNA, the CDR3 is TGTGCCAGCAGCGCAGGGTATGGCTACACCTTC.

V and J are TRBV7-9 and TRBJ2-5; 9 nucleotides align to TRBD1. The J call may not be correct, given that the DNA end is closer to TRBJ2-7. The germline V gene has CDR1 SEHNR and CDR2 FQNEAQ (reference sequence). The CDR3 is 15 amino acids. In DNA, the CDR3 is TGTGCCAGCAGCTTAGGGACAGGGGTCCTATACGAGCAGTACTTC. The encoded protein is CASSLGTGVLYEQYF.

Comment on this clone: The DNA is left out, because the CDR3 cannot be placed on it with certainty; the CDR3 is given as TCRdb lists it. The rearrangement joins TRBV27 to TRBJ2-2. Per the germline V gene, CDR1 is MNHEY and CDR2 is SMNVEV (reference sequence). Inclusive of both ends, the CDR3 amounts to 13 amino acids. The CDR3 here is CASSTSGPGELFF.

The chain couples TRBV30 to TRBJ2-1; D unclear. The V end lost 7 bases, the J end lost 5 bases, and 6 bases lay between the germline ends. The CDR3 totals 10 residues. From germline, CDR1 is GTSNPN and CDR2 SVGIG (reference sequence). The CDR3 nucleotides are TGTGCCTACAATAACAATGAGCAGTTCTTC. Encoded protein: CAYNNNEQFF.

The chain joins TRBV4-1 to TRBJ1-1, with D hard to call. The CDR3 spans 16 residues. Trimming took 1 base from V and 1 from J, leaving 13 bases between them. Germline-derived CDR1 and CDR2 are MGHRA and YSYEKL. CDR3 DNA sequence: TGCGCCAGCAGCCAAGTAGTGACCCTAAGGAACACTGAAGCTTTCTTT. Encoded protein: CASSQVVTLRNTEAFF.

This clone was observed a single time. The chain combines TRBV27 with TRBJ2-1; D assignment may be TRBD1 or TRBD2 (5 bases each). This CDR3 region has 14 residues. Germline V CDR1 and CDR2: MNHEY, SMNVEV (reference sequence). V was clipped by 5 bases and J by 4 bases, with 12 bases between them. The CDR3 sequence is CASSPWDGYNEQFF. CDR3 nucleotides: TGTGCCAGCAGTCCGTGGGACGGATACAATGAGCAGTTCTTC.

This sequence joins TRBV25-1 and TRBJ2-2; 8 positions match TRBD2. With V trimmed by 6 bases and J by 10 bases, 16 bases remained unmatched. This CDR3 spans 16 amino acids. Germline V gene lookup returns CDR1 MGHDK and CDR2 SYGVNS. CDR3 in DNA: TGTGCCAGCAGCCCGGTGATGGGGACTAGAGGGTTGGAGCTGTTTTTT. Its translation: CASSPVMGTRGLELFF. Variable domain in full (rest from reference TRBV25-1 and TRBJ2-2): EADIYQTPRYLVIGTGKKITLECSQTMGHDKMYWYQQDPGMELHLIHYSYGVNSTEKGDLSSESTVSRIRTEHFPLTLESARPSHTSQYLCASSPVMGTRGLELFFGEGSRLTVL.

The sample holds one count of this clone. The V call is TRBV12-5, the J call TRBJ1-4; no clear D. V shed 3 bases and J shed 2 bases, with 13 bases lying between them. The CDR3 length is 16 residues. The germline V gene has CDR1 LGHNT and CDR2 FRNRAP. The CDR3 bases are TGTGCTAGTGGTTTACCTGTGACCGGGACTAATGAAAAACTGTTTTTT. The encoded protein is CASGLPVTGTNEKLFF.

Only one count was recorded for this clone. At one boundary the junction diverges from the germline segment, which might be a read error. The chain carries TRBV28 and TRBJ2-7; 9 bases fit TRBD1. CDR1 is MDHEN and CDR2 is SYDVKM in the germline V gene. This CDR3 comprises 13 residues. CDR3 sequence reads: CASSIGTGSVINF. The CDR3 DNA reads TGTGCCAGCAGTATAGGGACAGGGTCCGTTATTAACTTC. Looking up the rest from reference TRBV28 and TRBJ2-7 gives the full variable domain: DVKVTQSSRYLVKRTGEKVFLECVQDMDHENMFWYRQDPGLGLRLIYFSYDVKMKEKGDIPEGYSVSREKKERFSLILESASTNQTSMYLCASSIGTGSVINFGPGTRLTVT.

The V call is TRBV2, the J call TRBJ1-2; D is uncertain. The CDR3 spans 14 residues. V lost 3 bases, J lost 4 bases, and 12 bases lay in between. The germline gives CDR1 SNHLY, CDR2 FYNNEI. The CDR3 bases are TGTGCCAGCAGTGAGATCCCGGCAACCTATGGCTACACCTTC. It specifies CASSEIPATYGYTF.

The V gene is TRBV28, the J gene TRBJ2-1, with 12 nucleotides matching TRBD2. Trimming at V came to 5 bases and at J to 3 bases, leaving 8 bases not matched to a gene. CDR1 MDHEN and CDR2 SYDVKM come from the germline V gene. The CDR3 length is 17 residues. CDR3 DNA sequence: TGTGCCAGCAGTACCGATCTAGCGGGAGGGAACTACAATGAGCAGTTCTTC. It specifies CASSTDLAGGNYNEQFF.

On this clone: This specimen includes other DNA sequences encoding the same CDR3. The gene calls are TRBV7-9 and TRBJ2-2; either TRBD1 or TRBD2 may fit D (5 bases each). Germline loops: CDR1 SEHNR, CDR2 FQNEAQ (reference sequence). This CDR3 comprises 12 residues. V was clipped by 6 bases and J by 5 bases, with 7 bases between them. The CDR3 nucleotides read TGTGCCAGCAGGAGGGGAACCGGGGAGCTGTTTTTT. Residues: CASRRGTGELFF.

This clone was seen a single time. The chain uses TRBV11-3 and TRBJ2-2; perhaps D is TRBD1 or TRBD2 (6 bases each). CDR3 length: 15 residues. The V and J ends lost 1 base and 4 bases respectively, with 10 bases between them. Germline lookup yields CDR1 SGHNT and CDR2 YENEEA. CDR3 in DNA: TGTGCCAGCAGCTTAGCTCGGGGGCGCACCGGGGAGCTGTTTTTT. As protein: CASSLARGRTGELFF.

The chain carries TRBV11-2 and TRBJ1-2, with D perhaps matching TRBD1 (5 bases). This CDR3 spans 15 amino acids. Trimming removed 7 bases at V and 5 bases at J, with 20 bases between. Germline CDR1 and CDR2: SGHAT and FQNNGV. CDR3 DNA: TGTGCCAGCACCTCTGGGAGGGGCGAGTGGTATGGCTACACCTTC. Its translation is CASTSGRGEWYGYTF. The whole variable domain, remainder taken from reference TRBV11-2 and TRBJ1-2, is EAGVAQSPRYKIIEKRQSVAFWCNPISGHATLYWYQQILGQGPKLLIQFQNNGVVDDSQLPKDRFSAERLKGVDSTLKIQPAKLEDSAVYLCASTSGRGEWYGYTFGSGTRLTVV.

CDR3 loop: CASSADRDYEQYF. The CDR3 DNA is TGTGCCAGCAGCGCGGACAGGGACTACGAGCAGTACTTC. The J gene is TRBJ2-7, the V gene TRBV7-6; 8 nucleotides line up with TRBD1. The CDR3 is made up of 13 amino acids. Germline V CDR1 and CDR2: SGHVS, FNYEAQ. Trimming cost V 5 bases and J 3 bases; bases outside gene matches: 3.

The gene calls are TRBV9 and TRBJ1-5; D is unresolved. Germline CDR1 and CDR2: SGDLS and YYNGEE. CDR3 length: 15 residues. Deletions cut 0 bases from V and 1 base from J, with 8 bases between. This CDR3 reads CASSVEGLSNQPQHF. The CDR3 DNA is TGTGCCAGCAGCGTAGAGGGTCTAAGCAATCAGCCCCAGCATTTT.